These 17 T cell receptor beta chains came from one sample sequenced in a study of shared clonotypes between healthy human individuals. Assay: immunoSEQ multiplex PCR; the TCRdb copy retains only in-frame clones and omits some. The profile covers about 2.4 million clones, with more than 85% appearing a single time and about 0.38% taken by the ten largest. Sequencing was carried out using naive CD4+ T cells from PBMCs. Indicated subset: CD45RA+ positively selected. The receptors here all came from a man younger than 35 in good health. Some clones in this sample may be carry-over from other donors' samples.

This sequence joins TRBV7-9 and TRBJ2-6; D remains unclear. There are 15 residues in the CDR3. Germline loops: CDR1 SEHNR, CDR2 FQNEAQ (reference sequence). V shed 7 bases and J shed 2 bases, with 12 bases lying between them. Written as DNA, the CDR3 is TGTGCCAGCACCAGAGTAGCAACTGGGGCCAACGTCCTGACTTTC. This translates into CASTRVATGANVLTF.

The rearrangement links TRBV9 to TRBJ1-2; 9 nucleotides line up with TRBD1. Germline V CDR1 and CDR2: SGDLS, YYNGEE. The CDR3 sequence is 14 residues long. The J segment lost 8 bases and the V segment lost 4 bases, leaving 9 bases of the junction unmatched. CDR3 bases: TGTGCCAGCAGCACGGGACAGGGATACTTCGGCTACACCTTC. Translating it yields CASSTGQGYFGYTF.

As concerns this clone: Other DNA sequences in the same sample also yield this CDR3. The chain carries TRBV5-1 and TRBJ2-7; 7 bases align to TRBD1. Germline-derived CDR1 and CDR2 are SGHRS and YFSETQ. The CDR3 totals 13 residues. V trimming: 5 bases; J trimming: 3 bases; junction bases outside the gene matches: 5. The CDR3 DNA follows: TGCGCCAGCAGTCCTACAGGGGACTACGAGCAGTACTTC. Translated, it gives CASSPTGDYEQYF.

The chain employs TRBV4-3 and TRBJ2-7, with D perhaps matching TRBD1 or TRBD2 (5 bases each). This CDR3 has 16 amino acids. Germline V lookup: CDR1 LGHNA, CDR2 YSLEER. The V and J ends lost 4 bases and 2 bases respectively, with 18 bases between them. The CDR3 loop is CASSPGLGTLAYEQYF. CDR3 in DNA: TGCGCCAGCAGCCCCGGGCTAGGGACCCTCGCCTACGAGCAGTACTTC.

The gene calls are TRBV5-8 and TRBJ1-2, with D possibly matching TRBD1 (5 bases). The CDR3 is 15 amino acids. Germline CDR1 reads SGHTS; CDR2 reads YDEGEE. V was trimmed by 2 bases and J by 7 bases, leaving 18 bases between them. CDR3 DNA: TGTGCCAGCAGCTTTTGGGCAGGGATGGTGCGTGGCTACACCTTC. Translating gives CASSFWAGMVRGYTF.

V gene TRBV28 combines with J gene TRBJ1-1; D possibly corresponds to TRBD1 (6 bases). Per germline, CDR1 MDHEN and CDR2 SYDVKM. The V end was cut by 8 bases, the J end by 3 bases, with 19 bases between. CDR3 size: 15 residues. The CDR3 sequence is CASGGDTLGHTEAFF. For the CDR3, the DNA is TGTGCCAGCGGGGGGGACACCCTGGGCCACACTGAAGCTTTCTTT.

The CDR3 DNA follows: TGTGCCAGCAGTTCGCAGTTTCTGGGGACCGGGGAGCTGTTTTTT. Its translation: CASSSQFLGTGELFF. This chain connects TRBV27 to TRBJ2-2; D is uncertain. Germline V CDR1 and CDR2: MNHEY, SMNVEV (reference sequence). Trimming shortened V by 4 bases and J by 5 bases, and 14 bases separated the two germline ends. The length of the CDR3 is 15 residues.

V gene TRBV7-2 combines with J gene TRBJ2-1; D ambiguous. V was shortened by 5 bases and J by 2 bases, with 16 bases between the two germline ends. This CDR3 is built from 16 residues. Germline V gives CDR1 SGHTA, CDR2 FQGNSA. The CDR3 region is CASSPSGSLPYNEQFF. For the CDR3, the DNA is TGTGCCAGCAGCCCTAGTGGAAGTTTGCCCTACAATGAGCAGTTCTTC.

V is TRBV2 and J is TRBJ1-5; maybe TRBD1 (5 bases). Germline CDR1 is SNHLY and CDR2 is FYNNEI. The CDR3 loop spans 16 amino acids. V was trimmed by 4 bases and J by 1 base, leaving 14 bases between them. The CDR3 nucleotides are TGTGCCAGCAGTGTTGAAGGGGCCGCCAGCAATCAGCCCCAGCATTTT. Its protein is CASSVEGAASNQPQHF.

In regard to this clone: Other nucleotide sequences from this sample produce the same CDR3. The chain carries TRBV5-1 and TRBJ2-5; D uncertain. Germline lookup yields CDR1 SGHRS and CDR2 YFSETQ. There are 13 residues in the CDR3. The V end lost 0 bases, the J end lost 3 bases, and 6 bases lay between the germline ends. CDR3 in amino acids: CASSLGQKETQYF. Written as DNA, the CDR3 is TGCGCCAGCAGCTTGGGCCAGAAAGAGACCCAGTACTTC.

In its sample, this clone was seen once. This sequence joins TRBV7-6 and TRBJ2-7; 7 bases align to TRBD2. The V gene end was trimmed by 4 bases and the J gene end by 2 bases; junction bases not matched to a gene: 8. From germline, CDR1 is SGHVS and CDR2 FNYEAQ. The CDR3 is 15 residues long. The CDR3 DNA sequence: TGTGCCAGCAGCTATCTAGCGGATGTTACCTACGAGCAGTACTTC. Its protein product is CASSYLADVTYEQYF.

This clone was picked up a small number of times. V is TRBV28 and J is TRBJ1-2; possibly TRBD1 for D (6 bases). CDR3 length: 14 amino acids. CDR1 and CDR2 (germline): MDHEN, SYDVKM. The V end was cut by 4 bases, the J end by 8 bases, with 17 bases between. The CDR3 DNA reads TGTGCCAGCAGTTACCCTCCAGGGGATGGGGGCTACACCTTC. This gives the protein CASSYPPGDGGYTF.

The chain carries TRBV5-4 and TRBJ2-2; 7 bases match TRBD2. The V gene end was trimmed by 7 bases and the J gene end by 6 bases; junction bases not matched to a gene: 12. The germline gives CDR1 SGHNT, CDR2 YYREEE (reference sequence). There are 15 residues in the CDR3. The CDR3 region is CASGSPAGVPGELFF. The CDR3 nucleotides are TGTGCCAGCGGGTCCCCTGCGGGAGTGCCCGGGGAGCTGTTTTTT.

As to this clone: Other DNA sequences in this sample translate to the same CDR3. The rearrangement joins TRBV27 to TRBJ2-5; maybe TRBD2 (5 bases). CDR1 is MNHEY and CDR2 is SMNVEV in the germline V gene (reference sequence). This CDR3 is built from 12 residues. V was pared by 6 bases and J by 5 bases, with 10 bases between. CDR3 in DNA: TGTGCCAGCAGGACCGGCGGGGAGACCCAGTACTTC. This encodes CASRTGGETQYF.

V is TRBV6-1 and J is TRBJ2-1; no clear D gene. The CDR3 runs to 15 residues. V was shortened by 2 bases and J by 3 bases, with 11 bases between the two germline ends. CDR1 is MNHNS, CDR2 SASEGT, per germline. This CDR3 is CASSEMAINYNEQFF. CDR3 DNA sequence: TGTGCCAGCAGTGAAATGGCAATAAACTACAATGAGCAGTTCTTC.

V is TRBV7-9 and J is TRBJ1-1, with 12 bases fitting TRBD1. This CDR3 has 15 amino acids. CDR1 is SEHNR, CDR2 FQNEAQ, per germline (reference sequence). With V trimmed by 3 bases and J by 1 base, 0 bases remained unmatched. CDR3 in DNA: TGTGCCAGCAGCTTGGGACAGGGGGCGAACACTGAAGCTTTCTTT. This translates into CASSLGQGANTEAFF.

V is TRBV29-1 and J is TRBJ2-5; TRBD1 matches at 9 bases. V lost 4 bases, J lost 5 bases, and 11 bases stayed unmatched. Germline lookup yields CDR1 SQVTM and CDR2 ANQGSEA. The CDR3 sequence is 15 residues long. The CDR3 DNA is TGCAGCGTTGGATTCGGGACAGGGAGGGACGAGACCCAGTACTTC. Encoded protein: CSVGFGTGRDETQYF.